Listed below are T cell receptor beta chains from one sample, sequenced in a study of cytomegalovirus exposure and HLA in healthy donors. Assay used: immunoSEQ multiplex PCR; TCRdb lists only in-frame clones, some missing. The table records about 160,000 clones, 80% of them present only once. Material: PBMCs. The source is a man aged 30 to 39 in good health and CMV-seronegative. Each CDR3 is given with its conserved first and last residue. Fields, in order: V gene, D gene, clone size, CDR3 length, J gene, CDR3 protein, CDR3 DNA. A D gene is named only where the DNA matches it firmly. Only part of the rows carry a size: once, few, many, or a class if the clone is expanded.

TRBV6-6	NA	NA	15	TRBJ2-2	CASSYGRPNTGELFF	TGTGCCAGCAGTTACGGCAGGCCCAACACCGGGGAGCTGTTTTTT
TRBV7-9	NA	NA	15	TRBJ1-4	CASSLGDATNEKLFF	TGTGCCAGCAGCTTAGGAGATGCAACTAATGAAAAACTGTTTTTT
TRBV25-1	NA	NA	15	TRBJ1-6	CASSELAGVNSPLHF	TGTGCCAGCAGTGAATTGGCAGGGGTTAATTCACCCCTCCACTTT
TRBV28	NA	NA	14	TRBJ1-1	CASRTPGSNTEAFF	TGTGCCAGCAGGACGCCAGGCTCGAACACTGAAGCTTTCTTT
TRBV7-9	NA	NA	13	TRBJ1-2	CASSLAGGGGYTF	TGTGCCAGCAGCTTAGCCGGGGGTGGTGGCTACACCTTC
TRBV2	TRBD2	NA	15	TRBJ2-1	CASSEKEREYPEQFF	TGTGCCAGCAGTGAGAAGGAGCGGGAGTACCCTGAGCAGTTCTTC
TRBV11-2	NA	NA	18	TRBJ1-4	CASSPSPMGAAGGEKLFF	TGTGCCAGCAGCCCGAGCCCGATGGGCGCGGCGGGTGGAGAAAAACTGTTTTTT
TRBV30	NA	NA	12	TRBJ1-3	CAWSLRENTIYF	TGTGCCTGGAGTTTACGAGAAAACACCATATATTTT
TRBV2	TRBD1	NA	14	TRBJ1-4	CASRETGGGEKLFF	TGTGCCAGCAGGGAGACAGGGGGCGGTGAAAAACTGTTTTTT
TRBV7-2	TRBD1	NA	15	TRBJ2-6	CASSFRGTGANVLTF	TGTGCCAGCAGCTTCAGGGGGACTGGGGCCAACGTCCTGACTTTC
TRBV28	TRBD1	NA	16	TRBJ1-3	CASTTGDTYSGNTIYF	TGTGCCAGCACCACAGGGGACACCTACTCTGGAAACACCATATATTTT
TRBV11-3	NA	NA	16	TRBJ1-5	CASSLEARETHQPQHF	TGTGCCAGCAGCTTAGAGGCCAGGGAAACCCATCAGCCCCAGCATTTT
TRBV15	NA	NA	16	TRBJ2-7	CATSRDPSSLSYEQYF	TGTGCCACCAGCAGAGATCCCTCGTCTCTAAGCTACGAGCAGTACTTC
TRBV18	NA	NA	13	TRBJ2-7	CASSPYGGYEQYF	TGTGCCAGCTCACCATACGGGGGATACGAGCAGTACTTC
TRBV30	NA	NA	13	TRBJ1-6	CAVTELRNSPLHF	TGTGCCGTGACAGAATTAAGGAATTCACCCCTCCACTTT
TRBV6-5	NA	NA	15	TRBJ2-7	CASSTSGRGTYEQYF	TGTGCCAGCAGCACCTCTGGCAGGGGCACCTACGAGCAGTACTTC
TRBV7-2	TRBD2	NA	14	TRBJ2-7	CASVGGGLIYEQYF	TGTGCCAGCGTGGGGGGAGGGCTAATCTACGAGCAGTACTTC
TRBV28	NA	NA	12	TRBJ1-1	CAILQENTEAFF	TGTGCCATACTACAGGAGAACACTGAAGCTTTCTTT
TRBV30	TRBD1	NA	13	TRBJ2-7	CAWGWDRAYEQYF	TGTGCCTGGGGCTGGGACAGAGCCTACGAGCAGTACTTC
TRBV4-1	NA	few	17	TRBJ2-3	CASSQQVLASSTDTQYF	TGCGCCAGCAGCCAACAGGTACTAGCCAGTTCCACAGATACGCAGTATTTT
TRBV5-4	TRBD2	NA	15	TRBJ2-5	CASSSLAGGLETQYF	TGTGCCAGCAGCTCCCTAGCGGGAGGGCTGGAGACCCAGTACTTC
TRBV7-2	NA	NA	14	TRBJ2-7	CASSSRGLAYEQYF	TGTGCCAGCAGCTCCCGGGGTCTAGCCTACGAGCAGTACTTC
TRBV5-4	NA	NA	16	TRBJ2-7	CASSLAKQGFSYEQYF	TGTGCCAGCAGCTTGGCCAAGCAGGGTTTCTCCTACGAGCAGTACTTC
TRBV28	NA	NA	15	TRBJ2-6	CASSWSVSGANVLTF	TGTGCCAGCAGTTGGAGCGTCTCTGGGGCCAACGTCCTGACTTTC
TRBV4-3	TRBD2	NA	18	TRBJ2-7	CASSQFLSGDTGSYEQYF	TGCGCCAGCAGCCAATTCCTTAGCGGGGACACCGGCTCCTACGAGCAGTACTTC
TRBV4-2	NA	few	15	TRBJ1-1	CASNPGGGPNTEAFF	TGTGCCAGCAACCCGGGGGGAGGGCCGAACACTGAAGCTTTCTTT
TRBV5-1	TRBD1	NA	15	TRBJ1-5	CASSWTGLSHQPQHF	TGCGCCAGCAGCTGGACAGGGCTGAGTCATCAGCCCCAGCATTTT
TRBV30	NA	NA	15	TRBJ2-3	CAWKFWRGNTDTQYF	TGTGCCTGGAAGTTTTGGCGGGGCAATACAGATACGCAGTATTTT
TRBV5-1	TRBD2	NA	15	TRBJ2-7	CASRPLAGDSYEQYF	TGCGCCAGCAGACCGCTAGCGGGGGACTCCTACGAGCAGTACTTC
TRBV27	NA	NA	13	TRBJ1-2	CASSPLSSGGYTF	TGTGCCAGCAGCCCTTTGAGTTCCGGTGGCTACACCTTC
TRBV28	NA	NA	10	TRBJ1-2	CASGSGGYTF	TGTGCCAGCGGTTCAGGTGGCTACACCTTC
TRBV28	NA	few	14	TRBJ1-3	CASSSTGTSATIYF	TGTGCCAGCAGTTCAACCGGGACATCAGCCACCATATATTTT
TRBV11-2	TRBD2	NA	13	TRBJ2-7	CASSQGLAYEQYF	TGTGCCAGCAGCCAAGGACTAGCCTACGAGCAGTACTTC
TRBV18	NA	NA	16	TRBJ1-5	CASSPNSPYSNQPQHF	TGTGCCAGCTCACCAAACAGCCCTTATAGCAATCAGCCCCAGCATTTT
TRBV6-1	NA	NA	12	TRBJ2-7	CASSRQSYEQYF	TGTGCCAGCAGTAGACAGTCCTACGAGCAGTACTTC
TRBV11-2	TRBD1	few	13	TRBJ2-7	CASSPKTGDEQYF	TGTGCCAGCAGCCCAAAAACAGGGGACGAGCAGTACTTC
TRBV5-5	TRBD1	NA	15	TRBJ2-7	CASSLDGTDYYEQYF	TGTGCCAGCAGCTTGGATGGGACAGATTACTACGAGCAGTACTTC
TRBV28	NA	NA	12	TRBJ1-4	CASSRGQRRLFF	TGTGCCAGCAGCCGTGGACAGAGGCGACTGTTTTTT
TRBV4-3	TRBD2	NA	13	TRBJ2-7	CASSPGTRGEQYF	TGCGCCAGCAGCCCCGGGACTAGAGGCGAGCAGTACTTC
TRBV4-3	NA	NA	14	TRBJ1-2	CASSQDAANYGYTF	TGCGCCAGCAGCCAAGATGCAGCTAACTATGGCTACACCTTC
TRBV28	NA	few	15	TRBJ1-4	CASSQTVSTNEKLFF	TGTGCCAGCAGTCAAACAGTATCAACTAATGAAAAACTGTTTTTT
TRBV30	NA	NA	11	TRBJ1-4	CAQQAGEKLFF	TGTGCCCAGCAGGCGGGTGAAAAACTGTTTTTT
TRBV11-2	NA	NA	15	TRBJ2-7	CASSLGPTFAYEQYF	TGTGCCAGCAGCTTGGGCCCGACGTTCGCCTACGAGCAGTACTTC
TRBV19	TRBD2	NA	17	TRBJ2-2	CASRTTGTSGGTGELFF	TGTGCCAGTAGAACAACCGGGACTAGCGGGGGGACCGGGGAGCTGTTTTTT
TRBV7-2	TRBD1	NA	17	TRBJ2-2	CASSSKGQGGYTGELFF	TGTGCCAGCAGCTCCAAGGGACAGGGCGGTTACACCGGGGAGCTGTTTTTT
TRBV7-2	TRBD2	NA	15	TRBJ2-7	CASSRRTSGNHEQYF	TGTGCCAGCAGCCGACGGACTAGCGGGAACCACGAGCAGTACTTC
TRBV2	TRBD1	NA	14	TRBJ1-2	CASRNRGGVYGYTF	TGTGCCAGCAGAAACAGGGGCGGGGTATATGGCTACACCTTC
TRBV2	NA	NA	16	TRBJ2-2	CASSLQGTPNTGELFF	TGTGCCAGCAGTTTACAGGGCACACCGAACACCGGGGAGCTGTTTTTT
TRBV27	TRBD1	NA	13	TRBJ1-2	CASSLLTGVNYTF	TGTGCCAGCAGTTTATTGACAGGGGTTAACTACACCTTC
TRBV28	NA	few	13	TRBJ1-1	CASNFEGFTEAFF	TGTGCCAGCAACTTCGAGGGTTTTACTGAAGCTTTCTTT
TRBV19	TRBD2	NA	16	TRBJ2-1	CASSMYPSGTYNEQFF	TGTGCCAGTAGTATGTACCCTAGCGGCACCTACAATGAGCAGTTCTTC
TRBV5-6	NA	NA	17	TRBJ2-3	CASSWGDRRGSTDTQYF	TGTGCCAGCAGCTGGGGGGATAGGCGGGGAAGCACAGATACGCAGTATTTT
TRBV7-9	NA	NA	14	TRBJ2-7	CASSHPAGLYEQYF	TGTGCCAGCAGTCATCCGGCGGGGCTCTACGAGCAGTACTTC
TRBV7-9	TRBD2	NA	14	TRBJ2-1	CASSPTKGRDEQFF	TGTGCCAGTAGCCCGACGAAGGGGAGGGATGAGCAGTTCTTC
TRBV7-8	TRBD1	NA	15	TRBJ1-2	CASSLVRTGEYGYTF	TGTGCCAGCAGCTTAGTTAGGACAGGGGAATATGGCTACACCTTC
TRBV21-1	NA	NA	14	TRBJ2-7	CASNKTEGAGEQYF	TGTGCCAGCAACAAGACGGAGGGAGCTGGGGAGCAGTACTTC